The clone carrying this T cell receptor (beta chain) showed up many times. The data stem from a study of naive and memory T cell subsets. An oligonucleotide containing a UMI was ligated to the 3' end of TCR cDNA. Whole blood, approximately 2.3 ml, came from adult healthy volunteers. The germline V and J ends were trimmed by 6 bases and 5 bases, with 16 bases remaining between them. This CDR3 is built from 13 residues. From germline, CDR1 is SQVTM and CDR2 ANQGSEA. Ligated cDNA underwent four rounds of PCR with nested alpha and beta constant region primers and SP2. TCRdb redid the calling of the UMI-ligation and nested PCR reads with MiXCR, one entry per CDR3 protein. The sample records around 24,000 distinct CDR3 sequences, under 6.5% being singletons.

The V call is TRBV29-1, the J call TRBJ1-2, with D tentatively TRBD1 (5 bases). The source is an adult in good health. What was sequenced was blood. Here the CDR3 DNA reads TGCAGCGTAGCGAGGGACGGATTGTATGGCTACACCTTC. Its protein product is CSVARDGLYGYTF.